This TCR beta chain is from a study of blood T cell repertoires in COVID-19. Study-wide background: Acute-phase and convalescent COVID-19 samples originated in the United States, Italy and Spain. PBMCs, B-cell-depleted T cells, or T cells were the source of the cDNA or gDNA that made up the material.

This clone came up a few times. In the original processing: Amplification of reference gene primers was used by the study to estimate nucleated cell counts. Data came from immunoSEQ multiplex PCR; TCRdb stores just in-frame clones and leaves some out. The D gene and trimming were derived from the DNA, and the V and J assignments and clone size from that table. Of roughly 170,000 clones listed, roughly 86% are singletons. CDR1 and CDR2 (germline): SEHNR, FQNEAQ (reference sequence). The CDR3 has 12 amino acids. V was pared by 1 base and J by 16 bases, with 14 bases between. This chain links TRBV7-9 with TRBJ2-1; D might be TRBD2 (5 bases). The receptor was isolated from a man aged 35 to 55 who had recovered from COVID-19. The sequenced sample consisted of peripheral blood. The CDR3 loop is CASSLVKQTGFF. The CDR3 DNA sequence: TGTGCCAGCAGCTTAGTGAAGCAGACGGGATTCTTC.